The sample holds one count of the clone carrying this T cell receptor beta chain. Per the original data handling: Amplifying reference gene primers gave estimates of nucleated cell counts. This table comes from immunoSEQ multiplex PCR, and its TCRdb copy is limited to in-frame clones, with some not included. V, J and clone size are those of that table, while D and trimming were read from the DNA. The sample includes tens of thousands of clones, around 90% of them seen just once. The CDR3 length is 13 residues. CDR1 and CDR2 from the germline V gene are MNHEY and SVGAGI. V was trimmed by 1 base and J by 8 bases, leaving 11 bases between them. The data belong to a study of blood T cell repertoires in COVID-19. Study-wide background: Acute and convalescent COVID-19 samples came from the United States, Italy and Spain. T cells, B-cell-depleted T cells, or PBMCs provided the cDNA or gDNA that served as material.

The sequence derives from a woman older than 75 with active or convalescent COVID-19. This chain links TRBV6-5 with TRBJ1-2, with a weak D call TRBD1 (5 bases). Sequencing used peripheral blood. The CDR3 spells CASSYWQGAGYTF. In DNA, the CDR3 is TGTGCCAGCAGTTACTGGCAGGGCGCCGGCTACACCTTC.